This entry lists 7 T cell receptor beta chains sequenced from one sample in a study of molecular identifiers for immune sequencing clone quantification. TCRdb recomputed calls from the PCR reads with MiXCR, one row per CDR3 protein. The table records several thousand distinct CDR3 sequences, around 33% of them present only once. Sequenced input: naive CD8+ T cells from blood, with Jurkat cell RNA spiked in. Subset: FACS-sorted CD8+CD4-CCR7+CD45RA+ naive T cells. Every receptor here comes from a human donor in good health. Some libraries in this study had Jurkat cell RNA spiked in.

This clonotype was picked up one time. Possible read error: a much larger clone is one base away. The chain links TRBV5-3 to TRBJ2-3; TRBD1 aligns across 8 bases. TRBV5-3 is an open reading frame whose function is uncertain. There are 14 residues in the CDR3. Trimming at V came to 8 bases and at J to 2 bases, leaving 7 bases not matched to a gene. This CDR3 is CASSRQGPTDTQYF. DNA of the CDR3: TGTGCCAGCAGTCGACAGGGGCCCACAGATACGCAGTATTTT.

This clonotype has just a few counts. The CDR3 is CATSADRGVYEQYF. CDR3 in DNA: TGTGCCACCTCTGCGGACAGGGGGGTCTACGAGCAGTACTTC. The rearrangement joins TRBV6-5 to TRBJ2-7; 10 bases line up with TRBD1. With V trimmed by 10 bases and J by 3 bases, 9 bases remained unmatched. The CDR3 loop spans 14 amino acids. Germline V gene data show CDR1 as MNHEY and CDR2 as SVGAGI.

Notes on this clonotype: At one end, the junction sequence differs from germline, possibly due to a read error. The rearrangement joins TRBV11-2 to TRBJ2-3, with D uncertain. CDR3 length equals 13 residues. The germline gives CDR1 SGHAT, CDR2 FQNNGV. This chain's CDR3 is CASSLENTDTQYF. In DNA form, the CDR3 reads TGTGCTAGCAGCTTAGAGAACACAGATACGCAGTATTTT.

The chain joins TRBV4-3 to TRBJ2-7; TRBD1 agrees at 7 bases. This CDR3 has 15 residues. Germline values: CDR1 LGHNA, CDR2 YSLEER. The junction had 5 bases not matched to a gene; V was cut back by 0 bases and J by 3 bases. In DNA, the CDR3 is TGCGCCAGCAGCCAAGACTTTAACAGGGGCTACGAGCAGTACTTC. Amino acid sequence: CASSQDFNRGYEQYF.

This chain uses TRBV20-1 with TRBJ2-3, with TRBD2 matching over 11 bases. The CDR3 is 13 residues long. The junction had 6 bases not matched to a gene; V was cut back by 8 bases and J by 5 bases. Germline V gene data show CDR1 as DFQATT and CDR2 as SNEGSKA (reference sequence). This CDR3 reads CSPGLADQDTQYF. CDR3 coding DNA: TGCAGTCCGGGACTAGCGGACCAAGATACGCAGTATTTT.

This rearrangement joins TRBV7-8 to TRBJ1-5; D is unresolved. Germline CDR1 and CDR2: SGHVS and FQNEAQ. The CDR3 totals 12 residues. The germline V and J ends were trimmed by 5 bases and 4 bases, with 6 bases remaining between them. CDR3 sequence: CASSPLNQPQHF. CDR3 nucleotide sequence: TGTGCCAGCAGCCCCCTGAATCAGCCCCAGCATTTT.

Of note for this clonotype: Just one base apart from a much larger clone, this may be a read error. CDR3 DNA sequence: TGTGCCAGCAGTTTCGTCAGCACAGATACGCAGTATTTT. It specifies CASSFVSTDTQYF. The chain carries TRBV28 and TRBJ2-3; D unclear. This CDR3 is 13 amino acids long. Germline V gene lookup returns CDR1 MDHEN and CDR2 SYDVKM. V dropped 3 bases and J dropped 0 bases, with 4 bases sitting between them.